A single T cell receptor beta chain is shown here with its context. This clonotype was seen many times. What antigen it recognizes has not been identified. No base quality values were provided; no much bigger clone lies one nucleotide off. The entry originates in a study of early T cells in non-severe SARS-CoV-2 infection (TCRdb year 2021). The study in broad terms: TCR sequencing used bulk RNA from unsorted whole blood, so alpha and beta chains could not be paired.

Libraries were built with 5' RACE. Sequencing relied on a NextSeq 500. The TCR library protocol attached unique molecular identifiers to individual cDNA molecules to correct for sequencing error and PCR bias. Both TCR alpha and beta chains were sequenced, and tight co-correlation was observed between alpha and beta sequence abundances in each sample. Per the authors' processing: Decombinator V4 was used to annotate the V gene, J gene and CDR3 of the TCR sequences. Expanded TCRs were defined as changing significantly between any two time points under a Poisson model with p below 0.0001. TCR abundances were normalised to the total number of TCRs sequenced in each sample and reported as counts per million. VDJdb, accessed 1 November 2021, was searched for CMV, EBV and SARS-CoV-2 annotated TCRs, with TCRs annotated for multiple antigens excluded. Clones were called with MiXCR by TCRdb after fastp trimmed the public reads at Q25, and only in-frame beta chains were retained. Under each unique CDR3 protein, matching rows form one entry showing the most common genes and DNA. TCRdb, rather than the study authors, made the V and J calls. For this sample there are about 120,000 distinct CDR3 sequences; approximately 12% appear just once. 3% to 4.5% of the sample is in the top ten clones.

Beyond this particular receptor, the publication reports: VDJdb matching was skewed toward anti-spike CD8 responses and likely underestimated virus-specific expansions by missing private and CD4 specificities.

This was a case-control study nested in a cohort of healthcare workers in London, UK, who had nasopharyngeal swab PCR tests and blood samples taken every week. Healthcare workers were recruited during the week of the UK lockdown, between 23 and 31 March 2020, and followed weekly for up to about 15 weeks. The receptor was derived from an adult who was a healthcare worker with PCR-confirmed SARS-CoV-2 infection or an uninfected control (not recorded which). Specimen: whole blood, collected at baseline.

CDR3 region: CASSLGTDPYGYTF. The sequenced DNA is TGTGCCAGCAGCTTAGGGACAGATCCCTATGGCTACACCTTC. The chain is assembled from TRBV7-3 and TRBJ1-2; 7 central bases correspond to TRBD1. Measured from the cysteine to the phenylalanine, the CDR3 is 14 residues long. Just the 42-base CDR3 DNA is kept, in frame starting at base 1. Trimming takes 2 bases off V and 4 bases off J; junction bases not matched to a gene: 4. The CDR1 and CDR2 encoded by the germline V gene are SGHTA and FQGTGA. Outside the CDR3, residues come from the reference TRBV7-3 and TRBJ1-2 proteins, so the full variable domain is: GAGVSQTPSNKVTEKGKYVELRCDPISGHTALYWYRQSLGQGPEFLIYFQGTGAADDSGLPNDRFFAVRPEGSVSTLKIQRTERGDSAVYLCASSLGTDPYGYTFGSGTRLTVV.